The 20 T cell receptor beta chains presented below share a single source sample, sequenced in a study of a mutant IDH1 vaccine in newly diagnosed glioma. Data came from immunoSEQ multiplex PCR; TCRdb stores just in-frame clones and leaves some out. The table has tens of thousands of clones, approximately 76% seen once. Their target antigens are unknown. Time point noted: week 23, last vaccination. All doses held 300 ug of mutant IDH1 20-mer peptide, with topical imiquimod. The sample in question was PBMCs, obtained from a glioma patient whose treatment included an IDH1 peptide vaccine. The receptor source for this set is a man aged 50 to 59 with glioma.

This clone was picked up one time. CDR3 DNA sequence: TGTGCCAGCAGCCCGGCCCCCGGAGCTAACTATGGCTACACCTTC. This translates into CASSPAPGANYGYTF. The chain recombines TRBV7-6 with TRBJ1-2; no definite D call. The CDR3 loop spans 15 amino acids. Germline CDR1 SGHVS, CDR2 FNYEAQ. V lost 5 bases and J 0 bases, leaving 13 bases between the germline ends.

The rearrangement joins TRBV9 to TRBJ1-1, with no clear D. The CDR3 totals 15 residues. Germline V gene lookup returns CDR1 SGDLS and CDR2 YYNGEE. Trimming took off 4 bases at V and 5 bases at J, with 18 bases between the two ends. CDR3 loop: CASSPKDPSGTEAFF. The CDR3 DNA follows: TGTGCCAGCAGCCCGAAGGATCCCTCGGGGACTGAAGCTTTCTTT.

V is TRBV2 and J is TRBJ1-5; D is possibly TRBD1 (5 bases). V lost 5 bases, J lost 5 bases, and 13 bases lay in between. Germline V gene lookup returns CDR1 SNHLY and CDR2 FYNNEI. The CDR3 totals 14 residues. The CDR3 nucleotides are TGTGCCAGCAGTTCCGGGACCCCAGATCAGCCCCAGCATTTT. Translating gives CASSSGTPDQPQHF.

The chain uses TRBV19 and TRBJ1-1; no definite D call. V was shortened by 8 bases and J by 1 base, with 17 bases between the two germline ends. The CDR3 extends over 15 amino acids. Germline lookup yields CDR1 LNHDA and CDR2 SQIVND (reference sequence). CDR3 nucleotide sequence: TGTGCCAGTGGCCTGATGGGCTTTGGGAACACTGAAGCTTTCTTT. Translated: CASGLMGFGNTEAFF.

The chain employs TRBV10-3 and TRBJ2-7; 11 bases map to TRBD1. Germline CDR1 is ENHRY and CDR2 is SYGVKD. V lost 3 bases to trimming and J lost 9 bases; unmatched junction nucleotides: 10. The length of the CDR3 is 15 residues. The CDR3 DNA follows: TGTGCCATCAGTGACCCGGGACAGGGGGAAAGAGGGCAGTACTTC. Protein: CAISDPGQGERGQYF.

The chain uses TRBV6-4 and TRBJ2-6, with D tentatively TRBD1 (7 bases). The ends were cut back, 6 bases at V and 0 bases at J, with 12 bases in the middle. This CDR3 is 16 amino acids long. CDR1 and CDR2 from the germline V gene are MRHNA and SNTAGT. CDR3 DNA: TGTGCCAGCAGCCCCCAGGGGGGCTCTGGGGCCAACGTCCTGACTTTC. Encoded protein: CASSPQGGSGANVLTF.

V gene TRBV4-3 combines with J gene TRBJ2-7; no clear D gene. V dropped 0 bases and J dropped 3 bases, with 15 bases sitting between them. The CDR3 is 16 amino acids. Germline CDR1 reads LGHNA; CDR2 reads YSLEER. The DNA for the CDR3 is TGCGCCAGCAGCCAAGATCTTGGCTTTACCTACTACGAGCAGTACTTC. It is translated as CASSQDLGFTYYEQYF.

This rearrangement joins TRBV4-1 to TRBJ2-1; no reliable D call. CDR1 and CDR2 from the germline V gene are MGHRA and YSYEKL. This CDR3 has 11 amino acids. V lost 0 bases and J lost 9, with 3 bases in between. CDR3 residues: CASSQEGEQFF. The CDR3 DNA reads TGCGCCAGCAGCCAAGAAGGTGAGCAGTTCTTC.

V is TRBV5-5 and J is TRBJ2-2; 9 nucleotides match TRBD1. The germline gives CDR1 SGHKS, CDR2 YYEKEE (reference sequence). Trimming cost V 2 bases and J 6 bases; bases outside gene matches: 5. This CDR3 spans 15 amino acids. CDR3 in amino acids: CASSFGTGMAGELFF. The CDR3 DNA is TGTGCCAGCAGCTTCGGGACAGGGATGGCCGGGGAGCTGTTTTTT.

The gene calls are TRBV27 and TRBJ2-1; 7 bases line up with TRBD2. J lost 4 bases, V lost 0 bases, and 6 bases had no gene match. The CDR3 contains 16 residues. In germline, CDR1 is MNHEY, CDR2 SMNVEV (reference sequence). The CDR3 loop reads CASSLSRRGFYNEQFF. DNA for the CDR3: TGTGCCAGCAGTTTATCTAGGCGGGGGTTTTACAATGAGCAGTTCTTC.

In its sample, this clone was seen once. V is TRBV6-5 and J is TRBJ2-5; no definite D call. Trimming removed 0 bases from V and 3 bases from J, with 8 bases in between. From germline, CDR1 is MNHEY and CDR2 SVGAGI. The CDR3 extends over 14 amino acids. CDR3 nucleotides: TGTGCCAGCAGTTACTCGGGGAAGAAAGAGACCCAGTACTTC. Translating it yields CASSYSGKKETQYF.

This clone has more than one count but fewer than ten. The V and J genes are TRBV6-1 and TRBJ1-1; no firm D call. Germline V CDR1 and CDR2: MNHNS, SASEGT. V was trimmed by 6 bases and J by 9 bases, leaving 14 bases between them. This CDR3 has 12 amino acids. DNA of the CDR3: TGTGCCAGCAGGGGAGGGCCTCAGAAAGCTTTCTTT. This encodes CASRGGPQKAFF.

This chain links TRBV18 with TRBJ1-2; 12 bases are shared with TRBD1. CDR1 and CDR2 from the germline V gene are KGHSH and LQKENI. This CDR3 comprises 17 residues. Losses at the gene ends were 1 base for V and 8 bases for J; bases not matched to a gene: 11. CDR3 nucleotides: TGTGCCAGCTCACCACGGGAAGGGACAGGGGGCGCGGTAGGCTACACCTTC. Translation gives CASSPREGTGGAVGYTF.

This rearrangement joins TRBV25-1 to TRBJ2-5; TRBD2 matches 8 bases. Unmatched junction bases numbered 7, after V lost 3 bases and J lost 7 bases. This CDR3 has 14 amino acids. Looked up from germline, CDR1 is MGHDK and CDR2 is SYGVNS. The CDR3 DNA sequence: TGTGCCAGCAGTGAGGGACTAGTATACGGGACCCAGTACTTC. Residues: CASSEGLVYGTQYF. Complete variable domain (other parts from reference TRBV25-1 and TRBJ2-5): EADIYQTPRYLVIGTGKKITLECSQTMGHDKMYWYQQDPGMELHLIHYSYGVNSTEKGDLSSESTVSRIRTEHFPLTLESARPSHTSQYLCASSEGLVYGTQYFGPGTRLLVL.

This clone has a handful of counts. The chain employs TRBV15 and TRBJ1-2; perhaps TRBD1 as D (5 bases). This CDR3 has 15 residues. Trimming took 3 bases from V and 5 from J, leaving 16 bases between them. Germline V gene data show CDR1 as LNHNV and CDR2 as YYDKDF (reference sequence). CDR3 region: CATSSDLGVNYGYTF. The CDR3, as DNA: TGTGCCACCAGCAGCGACCTGGGGGTAAATTATGGCTACACCTTC.

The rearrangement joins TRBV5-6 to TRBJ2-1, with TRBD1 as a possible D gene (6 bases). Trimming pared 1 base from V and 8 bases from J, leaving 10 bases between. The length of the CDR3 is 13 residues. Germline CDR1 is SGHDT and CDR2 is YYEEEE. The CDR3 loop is CASSLYRAYEQFF. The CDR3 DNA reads TGTGCCAGCAGCTTGTACAGGGCATATGAGCAGTTCTTC. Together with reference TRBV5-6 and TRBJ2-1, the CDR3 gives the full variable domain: DAGVTQSPTHLIKTRGQQVTLRCSPKSGHDTVSWYQQALGQGPQFIFQYYEEEERQRGNFPDRFSGHQFPNYSSELNVNALLLGDSALYLCASSLYRAYEQFFGPGTRLTVL.

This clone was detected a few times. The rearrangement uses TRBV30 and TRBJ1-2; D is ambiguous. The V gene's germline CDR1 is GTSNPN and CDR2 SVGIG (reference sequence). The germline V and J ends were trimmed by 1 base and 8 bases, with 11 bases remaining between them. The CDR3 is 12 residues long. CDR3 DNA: TGTGCCTGGAGTGCCTCTCCTGGAGGCTACACCTTC. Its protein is CAWSASPGGYTF.

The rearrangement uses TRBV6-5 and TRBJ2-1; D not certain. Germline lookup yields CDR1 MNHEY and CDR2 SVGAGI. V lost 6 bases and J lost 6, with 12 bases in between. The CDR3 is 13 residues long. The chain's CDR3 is CASSPTVLNEQFF. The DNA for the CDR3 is TGTGCCAGCAGCCCAACCGTCCTCAATGAGCAGTTCTTC.

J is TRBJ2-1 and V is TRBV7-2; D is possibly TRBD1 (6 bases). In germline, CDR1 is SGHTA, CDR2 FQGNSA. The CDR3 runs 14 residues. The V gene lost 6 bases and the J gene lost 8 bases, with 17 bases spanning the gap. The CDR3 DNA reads TGTGCCAGCAGGTTCACAGGGTCCCTAGATGAGCAGTTCTTC. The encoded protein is CASRFTGSLDEQFF. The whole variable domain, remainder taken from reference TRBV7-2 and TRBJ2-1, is GAGVSQSPSNKVTEKGKDVELRCDPISGHTALYWYRQSLGQGLEFLIYFQGNSAPDKSGLPSDRFSAERTGGSVSTLTIQRTQQEDSAVYLCASRFTGSLDEQFFGPGTRLTVL.

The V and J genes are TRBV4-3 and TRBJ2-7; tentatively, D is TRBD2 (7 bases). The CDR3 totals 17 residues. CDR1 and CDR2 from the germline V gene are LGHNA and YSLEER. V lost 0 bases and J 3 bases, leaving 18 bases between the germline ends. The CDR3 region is CASSQDEGGLGNYEQYF. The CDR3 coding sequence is TGCGCCAGCAGCCAAGATGAGGGGGGGCTTGGCAACTACGAGCAGTACTTC.